This entry is about one T cell receptor beta chain. The antigen is undetermined. The entry originates in a study of identifying expanded T cells in peripheral blood. General study findings and limits: Two-week clone count variance significantly increased as total template count grew. Differentially abundant clones: approximately 1.3 between replicates, 16.4 at around 2 weeks, 19 to 20 at four.

The method was immunoSEQ multiplex PCR; TCRdb's version includes in-frame clones alone and lacks a portion of them. Of approximately 50,000 clones in the sample, roughly 82% were seen once. Trimming left V 3 bases short and J 2 bases short, with 11 bases between. There are 14 residues in the CDR3. Germline lookup yields CDR1 SGHVS and CDR2 FQNEAQ. During the collection period, no donor immune events like infections were recorded. The chain employs TRBV7-8 and TRBJ2-7; D tentatively reads TRBD1 or TRBD2 (5 bases each). This TCR came from a person between 18 and 75 years old in good health. Specimen: blood. CDR3 DNA: TGTGCCAGCAGCTTGGGACCGACGGCCTACGAGCAGTACTTC. It translates to CASSLGPTAYEQYF.